This entry lists 14 T cell receptor beta chains sequenced from one sample in a study of T-cell reconstitution after alpha-beta-depleted transplantation in children. A library of TCRbeta sequences, prepared with unique molecular identifiers, was generated. Each CDR3 protein is one row after TCRdb ran MiXCR on the PCR reads. The data show around 530,000 distinct CDR3 sequences, with approximately 32% seen just once and 2.4% held by the top ten. Sequenced material: PBMCs from the stem cell graft donor, taken from the stem cell graft. The receptors shown here come from a human donor who donated a stem cell graft to a child with aplastic anemia.

The chain joins TRBV18 to TRBJ2-7; D assignment may be TRBD1 or TRBD2 (5 bases each). Germline V CDR1 and CDR2: KGHSH, LQKENI. The CDR3 runs to 13 residues. Trimming pared 5 bases from V and 7 bases from J, leaving 15 bases between. The CDR3 region is CASSVGPLLEQYF. As DNA, the CDR3 is TGTGCCAGCTCAGTGGGACCCCTTTTGGAGCAGTACTTC.

The rearrangement joins TRBV27 to TRBJ2-1; 16 nucleotides line up with TRBD2. Per germline, CDR1 MNHEY and CDR2 SMNVEV (reference sequence). This CDR3 contains 16 residues. The ends lost 5 bases at V and 5 bases at J; junction bases unmatched: 3. Written as DNA, the CDR3 is TGTGCCAGCAGTGGCGGGACTAGCGGGAGGGACAATGAGCAGTTCTTC. Protein product: CASSGGTSGRDNEQFF.

The genes are TRBV29-1 and TRBJ2-5; D possibly corresponds to TRBD2 (6 bases). The germline gives CDR1 SQVTM, CDR2 ANQGSEA. V dropped 3 bases and J dropped 9 bases, with 14 bases sitting between them. CDR3 length equals 12 residues. The CDR3 here is CSVEEGLDSQYF. The DNA for the CDR3 is TGCAGCGTTGAGGAGGGGCTGGACTCCCAGTACTTC.

V is TRBV29-1 and J is TRBJ2-6, with D hard to call. Trimming stripped 4 bases from V and 2 bases from J, with 6 bases between. CDR1 is SQVTM, CDR2 ANQGSEA, per germline. CDR3 length: 13 amino acids. The CDR3 DNA reads TGCAGCGTTGTTTCGCCTGGGGCCAACGTCCTGACTTTC. Amino acid sequence: CSVVSPGANVLTF.

The chain couples TRBV5-1 to TRBJ1-1; 7 bases line up with TRBD1. Germline values: CDR1 SGHRS, CDR2 YFSETQ. With 1 base clipped from V and 0 bases from J, the junction kept 3 bases outside the gene matches. CDR3 length equals 15 residues. DNA for the CDR3: TGCGCCAGCAGCTTGACAGGGGACATGAACACTGAAGCTTTCTTT. It translates to CASSLTGDMNTEAFF.

The CDR3 coding sequence is TGCAGCGTAGGACAGGGGGGAGGTCAGCCCCAGCATTTT. This gives the protein CSVGQGGGQPQHF. The chain recombines TRBV29-1 with TRBJ1-5; 10 nucleotides line up with TRBD1. The trim removed 6 bases at V and 6 bases at J, leaving 5 bases unmatched. CDR1 and CDR2 from the germline V gene are SQVTM and ANQGSEA. CDR3 length: 13 amino acids.

This clonotype occurred a few times. The chain has TRBV30 and TRBJ1-2, with D perhaps matching TRBD1 (5 bases). CDR1 and CDR2 from the germline V gene are GTSNPN and SVGIG (reference sequence). This CDR3 has 14 residues. The V and J ends lost 1 base and 3 bases respectively, with 12 bases between them. This CDR3 reads CAWSGTGRHYGYTF. The CDR3 DNA follows: TGTGCCTGGAGTGGGACGGGACGACACTATGGCTACACCTTC.

This clonotype showed up just a few times. The rearrangement links TRBV12-3 or TRBV12-4 to TRBJ2-7; 7 bases fit TRBD1. This CDR3 has 14 residues. V trimming: 4 bases; J trimming: 3 bases; junction bases outside the gene matches: 6. The CDR3, as DNA: TGTGCCAGCAGTTCGTCGGCAGGGGGCTACGAGCAGTACTTC. This codes for CASSSSAGGYEQYF.

This rearrangement joins TRBV10-3 to TRBJ1-5, with D uncertain. Trimming removed 0 bases at V and 1 base at J, with 10 bases between. The CDR3 is 16 amino acids. CDR1 and CDR2 from the germline V gene are ENHRY and SYGVKD. The CDR3 is CAISESVSVSNQPQHF. The DNA of the CDR3 is TGTGCCATCAGTGAGTCTGTGTCGGTCAGCAATCAGCCCCAGCATTTT.

The rearrangement links TRBV12-3 or TRBV12-4 to TRBJ2-1, with D possibly being TRBD1 (6 bases). This CDR3 region has 15 residues. Trimming shortened V by 6 bases and J by 6 bases, and 18 bases separated the two germline ends. The CDR3: CASRNLEYRVNEQFF. CDR3 DNA: TGTGCCAGCAGGAACCTTGAATACAGGGTCAATGAGCAGTTCTTC.

The chain joins TRBV7-9 to TRBJ1-2, with D perhaps matching TRBD1 (5 bases). This CDR3 has 14 amino acids. Germline lookup yields CDR1 SEHNR and CDR2 FQNEAQ (reference sequence). Trimming removed 0 bases at V and 5 bases at J, with 10 bases between. The CDR3 bases are TGTGCCAGCAGCTTAGCGCTTGCAGGGTATGGCTACACCTTC. This translates into CASSLALAGYGYTF.

This clonotype was seen once. The V and J genes are TRBV4-1 and TRBJ2-1; D is undetermined. Trimming removed 6 bases at V and 0 bases at J, with 9 bases between. The CDR3 consists of 14 residues. Germline assignment: CDR1 MGHRA and CDR2 YSYEKL. The CDR3 bases are TGCGCCAGCAGACACCACCACTCCTACAATGAGCAGTTCTTC. Residues: CASRHHHSYNEQFF.

In this sample, this clonotype turned up a few times. Here the CDR3 reads CASSPPGQGHQPQHF. Written as DNA, the CDR3 is TGTGCCAGCTCACCACCGGGACAGGGTCATCAGCCCCAGCATTTT. The chain uses TRBV18 and TRBJ1-5, with 9 nucleotides matching TRBD1. In germline, CDR1 is KGHSH, CDR2 LQKENI. This CDR3 region has 15 residues. With 0 bases clipped from V and 5 bases from J, the junction kept 2 bases outside the gene matches.

This chain uses TRBV27 with TRBJ2-7, with D maybe TRBD1 (6 bases). The V gene's germline CDR1 is MNHEY and CDR2 SMNVEV (reference sequence). The CDR3 covers 14 residues. V lost 5 bases to trimming and J lost 3 bases, with 14 bases between them. CDR3 amino acids: CASSPGQRGYEQYF. CDR3 nucleotides: TGTGCCAGCAGTCCGGGACAAAGGGGCTACGAGCAGTACTTC.